Sequencing of this TCR beta chain was carried out in a study of blood T cells in healthy people across ages. Points from the study as a whole: The fall in TCR beta diversity per million T cells was roughly linear with age. The unknown donor CMV status may have confounded expanded clonotype changes. More naive CD4+ cells and higher diversity marked long-lived donors relative to aged donors.

The CDR3 sequence is 13 residues long. Looked up from germline, CDR1 is MNHNY and CDR2 is SVGAGI (reference sequence). Next came a second PCR, run for about 7 to 12 cycles, which used a sample-barcoded 5' primer along with a J-beta primer mix. Using its own MiXCR run on the 5' RACE reads, TCRdb lists one record per CDR3 protein. The repertoire holds more than 800,000 distinct CDR3 sequences, with 45% as singletons. This clonotype was found a few times. Its antigen is not known. One end of the junction varies from germline; a read error may be responsible. Sequencing input: blood. This TCR was recovered from a woman aged 55-70 years in good health. J is TRBJ2-7 and V is TRBV6-6; TRBD2 is a possible D gene (5 bases). CDR3 nucleotide sequence: TGTGCCAGCAGTGACTCGCGAGGGTACGAGCAGTACTTC. Translated, it gives CASSDSRGYEQYF.